This T cell receptor (beta chain) was found in a study of T cell responses to AZD1222 COVID-19 vaccine. Broader study findings: CD4 TCRs covered the whole spike, strongest at regions 160-218 and 743-854.

Worth noting for this clone: Its antigen is undetermined.

The V and J ends lost 8 bases and 0 bases respectively, with 14 bases between them. Germline CDR1 and CDR2: MDHEN and SYDVKM. The CDR3 extends over 15 amino acids. Only in-frame clones appear in the TCRdb table, and some are missing; sequencing was by immunoSEQ multiplex PCR. The sample contains some 140,000 clones, around 93% of which appear only once. The genes are TRBV28 and TRBJ1-5; maybe TRBD1 (6 bases). The sequencing here drew on peripheral blood, taken on day 0 of AZD1222 vaccination. The receptor was isolated from an adult in good health. The CDR3 nucleotides read TGTGCCAGCCGGGCTGGGACACATAGCAATCAGCCCCAGCATTTT. Its protein is CASRAGTHSNQPQHF.